The 25 T cell receptor beta chains in this list originate from one sample, sequenced in a study of T cell responses to AZD1222 COVID-19 vaccine (TCRdb year 2021). The library was made by the immunoSEQ multiplex PCR assay. In TCRdb, the immuneACCESS table is reduced to in-frame sequences with V and J assigned. These tables do not hold every clone; where another copy was compared, an unresolved V gene accounts for under half, and the others remain unexplained. This sample gives 150,000 to 200,000 clones in total; approximately 90% of them show up just once. Around 1.5% of the sample belongs to the ten largest clones. What this sample's time point label stands for: baseline before first vaccination. The sample here was peripheral blood, taken on day 0 of AZD1222 vaccination. The receptors were sampled from an adult in good health.

The CDR3 nucleotides are TGTGCCAGCAGTTTAACAGGGGAAGGTGAAGCTTTCTTT. Its protein product is CASSLTGEGEAFF. V usage is TRBV12-3 or TRBV12-4 and J usage is TRBJ1-1; 7 bases line up with TRBD1. This CDR3 is built from 13 residues. The ends lost 2 bases at V and 7 bases at J; junction bases unmatched: 4.

This chain connects TRBV3-1 (or the pseudogene TRBV3-2) to TRBJ1-6; TRBD1 might be the D (5 bases). V gave up 1 base and J gave up 13 bases, with 11 bases separating them. Per the germline V gene, CDR1 is LGHDT and CDR2 is YNNKEL (reference sequence). This CDR3 contains 13 residues. CDR3: CASSQGERQPLHF. The CDR3 coding sequence is TGTGCCAGCAGCCAAGGGGAAAGACAGCCCCTCCACTTT.

This rearrangement joins TRBV10-2 to TRBJ1-2, with 7 nucleotides matching TRBD1. Germline V gene sequence: CDR1 WSHSY, CDR2 SAAADI. The CDR3 runs 14 residues. After removal of 4 bases from V and 4 bases from J, the junction contained 6 bases not matched to a gene. CDR3 sequence: CASSADRDRYGYTF. DNA for the CDR3: TGCGCCAGCAGTGCAGACAGGGATCGCTATGGCTACACCTTC.

The rearrangement joins TRBV27 to TRBJ2-7, with 7 bases identical to TRBD1. Germline CDR1 is MNHEY and CDR2 is SMNVEV (reference sequence). Unmatched junction bases numbered 5, after V lost 5 bases and J lost 4 bases. The CDR3 spans 13 residues. This chain's CDR3 is CASSPGTAYEQYF. The CDR3 DNA sequence: TGTGCCAGCAGTCCCGGGACAGCATACGAGCAGTACTTC.

J is TRBJ1-1 and V is TRBV28; no clear D gene. The germline CDR1 and CDR2 sequences are MDHEN and SYDVKM. The V and J ends lost 1 base and 6 bases respectively, with 18 bases between them. This CDR3 contains 16 residues. The CDR3 bases are TGTGCCAGCAGTTTATCGACGGGAAGTCGGTTCGCTGAAGCTTTCTTT. Translation gives CASSLSTGSRFAEAFF.

The chain joins TRBV7-9 to TRBJ2-1; 8 nucleotides align to TRBD2. The germline V gene has CDR1 SEHNR and CDR2 FQNEAQ (reference sequence). The CDR3 runs to 17 residues. Trimming took 3 bases from V and 7 from J; bases not matched to a gene: 14. The CDR3 DNA reads TGTGCCAGCAGCTTTTCCCTCGGGGCGGGAGGAGGGAATGAGCAGTTCTTC. It is translated as CASSFSLGAGGGNEQFF.

The chain carries TRBV21-1 and TRBJ1-4. TRBV21-1 is tagged as a pseudogene. The CDR3 totals 15 residues. The CDR3 nucleotides are TGTGCCAGCAGCAAACTGCAAGCAACTAATGAAAAACTGTTTTTT. Translating it yields CASSKLQATNEKLFF.

The chain recombines TRBV27 with TRBJ2-7; D is ambiguous. With 5 bases removed from V and 2 bases from J, the gap between germline ends came to 10 bases. The CDR3 loop spans 13 amino acids. Germline CDR1 is MNHEY and CDR2 is SMNVEV (reference sequence). CDR3 sequence: CASSMSVAYEQYF. DNA for the CDR3: TGTGCCAGCAGTATGTCAGTCGCCTACGAGCAGTACTTC.

This chain links TRBV27 with TRBJ1-6; no reliable D call. The CDR3 covers 14 residues. The germline V gene encodes CDR1 MNHEY and CDR2 SMNVEV (reference sequence). V lost 6 bases and J 7 bases, leaving 13 bases between the germline ends. The CDR3 sequence is CASSQWQQNSPLHF. As DNA, the CDR3 is TGTGCCAGCAGCCAGTGGCAACAGAATTCACCCCTCCACTTT.

V usage is TRBV12-3 or TRBV12-4 and J usage is TRBJ2-2; D is perhaps TRBD1 (5 bases). Trimming shortened V by 6 bases and J by 4 bases, and 6 bases separated the two germline ends. The CDR3 has 12 amino acids. The CDR3 coding sequence is TGTGCCAGCAGGCAGGGCACCGGGGAGCTGTTTTTT. Translated: CASRQGTGELFF.

The CDR3 region is CASSPPGETEAFF. As DNA, the CDR3 is TGTGCCAGCTCACCACCGGGGGAAACTGAAGCTTTCTTT. The chain uses TRBV18 and TRBJ1-1, with D perhaps TRBD1 (5 bases). Germline V gives CDR1 KGHSH, CDR2 LQKENI. V lost 0 bases to trimming and J lost 5 bases, with 7 bases between them. The CDR3 covers 13 residues.

The CDR3 nucleotides are TGCAGTGCTAGTGTGGTATCCTACGAGCAGTACTTC. Protein: CSASVVSYEQYF. The genes are TRBV20-1 and TRBJ2-7; D uncertain. The length of the CDR3 is 12 residues. V shed 3 bases and J shed 1 base, with 7 bases lying between them. Germline V gene sequence: CDR1 DFQATT, CDR2 SNEGSKA (reference sequence).

The count of this clone is one. The chain is built from TRBV28 and TRBJ2-1; D unclear. Germline CDR1 MDHEN, CDR2 SYDVKM. The length of the CDR3 is 11 residues. The V end lost 2 bases, the J end lost 10 bases, and 6 bases lay between the germline ends. The CDR3 sequence is CASSLIWEQFF. CDR3 in DNA: TGTGCCAGCAGTTTAATCTGGGAGCAGTTCTTC.

V gene TRBV5-4 combines with J gene TRBJ2-5, with unresolved D. The CDR3 totals 13 residues. CDR1 is SGHNT and CDR2 is YYREEE in the germline V gene (reference sequence). V lost 5 bases and J lost 4, with 12 bases in between. DNA for the CDR3: TGTGCCAGCAGGACGTCCGGTGCAGAGACCCAGTACTTC. Its protein is CASRTSGAETQYF.

V usage is TRBV7-6 and J usage is TRBJ1-5; 7 bases are a match to TRBD1. V shed 6 bases, J shed 4 bases, and the junction held 6 bases outside the gene matches. Germline CDR1 SGHVS, CDR2 FNYEAQ. The CDR3 length is 14 residues. CDR3 loop: CASSLGDRNQPQHF. The DNA of the CDR3 is TGTGCCAGCAGTTTGGGGGACAGAAATCAGCCCCAGCATTTT.

This clone has at least ten counts. The chain joins TRBV6-4 to TRBJ2-2; TRBD2 matches at 8 bases. The CDR3 covers 14 residues. V was clipped by 5 bases and J by 3 bases; unmatched bases: 2. Germline values: CDR1 MRHNA, CDR2 SNTAGT. The CDR3 DNA follows: TGTGCCAGCAGTAGCGGGAGTGACACCGGGGAGCTGTTTTTT. Amino acids: CASSSGSDTGELFF.

The gene calls are TRBV7-2 and TRBJ1-1; D may be TRBD1 (6 bases). This CDR3 comprises 13 residues. The V and J ends lost 11 bases and 5 bases respectively, with 18 bases between them. CDR1 and CDR2 from the germline V gene are SGHTA and FQGNSA. CDR3 coding DNA: TGTGCCGGGGGCTTTCGGCGGGGGACTGAAGCTTTCTTT. Its translation: CAGGFRRGTEAFF.

The chain is built from TRBV6-5 and TRBJ1-6; D call uncertain. Germline values: CDR1 MNHEY, CDR2 SVGAGI. This CDR3 spans 14 amino acids. V dropped 7 bases and J dropped 5 bases, with 12 bases sitting between them. The CDR3 DNA reads as TGTGCCAGCAAAGAGGCAACTCATAATTCACCCCTCCACTTT. It codes for CASKEATHNSPLHF.

The chain combines TRBV7-6 with TRBJ1-5; 10 bases are shared with TRBD1. The CDR3 spans 17 residues. Germline V gives CDR1 SGHVS, CDR2 FNYEAQ. J was trimmed by 3 bases and V by 0 bases; bases with no gene match: 5. The DNA for the CDR3 is TGTGCCAGCAGCTTAGCGGGGGGACAGGGGAACAATCAGCCCCAGCATTTT. Protein product: CASSLAGGQGNNQPQHF.

As regards this clone: Other DNA sequences in this sample translate to the same CDR3. The chain joins TRBV15 to TRBJ1-5; D is ambiguous. V lost 0 bases and J 7 bases, leaving 7 bases between the germline ends. CDR3 size: 13 residues. Germline CDR1 is LNHNV and CDR2 is YYDKDF (reference sequence). This CDR3 reads CATSRDLNQPQHF. The CDR3 nucleotides read TGTGCCACCAGCAGAGATCTAAACCAGCCCCAGCATTTT.

J is TRBJ1-3 and V is TRBV7-2, with TRBD1 matching 8 bases. Trimming cost V 3 bases and J 7 bases; bases outside gene matches: 2. CDR3 length: 13 residues. In germline, CDR1 is SGHTA, CDR2 FQGNSA. CDR3 in amino acids: CASSLRTGNTIYF. CDR3 nucleotide sequence: TGTGCCAGCAGCTTGCGGACAGGGAACACCATATATTTT.

This clone was recorded only once. This chain uses TRBV7-8 with TRBJ1-1, with D hard to call. Germline V CDR1 and CDR2: SGHVS, FQNEAQ. The CDR3 is 15 amino acids. Between the trimmed V and J ends, which lost 5 bases and 0 bases, there was a span of 13 bases. The CDR3 loop is CASSPGPRMNTEAFF. DNA of the CDR3: TGTGCCAGCAGCCCCGGACCGCGAATGAACACTGAAGCTTTCTTT.

This chain links TRBV6-1 with TRBJ1-2; D gene ambiguous. Looked up from germline, CDR1 is MNHNS and CDR2 is SASEGT. The CDR3 is made up of 11 amino acids. The germline V and J ends were trimmed by 3 bases and 10 bases, with 9 bases remaining between them. The CDR3 nucleotides read TGTGCCAGCAGTGAGAGGACGGACTACACCTTC. It encodes CASSERTDYTF.

The rearrangement links TRBV3-1 (or the pseudogene TRBV3-2) to TRBJ2-6; D gene uncertain. Germline V CDR1 and CDR2: LGHDT, YNNKEL (reference sequence). V shed 6 bases and J shed 0 bases, with 6 bases lying between them. This CDR3 is built from 14 residues. The CDR3 region is CASSLSSGANVLTF. CDR3 bases: TGTGCCAGCAGTCTCAGCTCTGGGGCCAACGTCCTGACTTTC.

The sample holds one count of this clone. The gene calls are TRBV4-2 and TRBJ1-2, with D uncertain. V was pared by 0 bases and J by 4 bases, with 12 bases between. Germline CDR1 reads LGHNA; CDR2 reads YNFKEQ. The length of the CDR3 is 15 residues. Here the CDR3 DNA reads TGTGCCAGCAGCCAAGATCCCCTGGAAGGCTATGGCTACACCTTC. Its translation: CASSQDPLEGYGYTF.